This TCR beta chain was recorded in a study of blood T cell repertoires in COVID-19 (dated by TCRdb to the early 2020s). For the study in its entirety: Collaborator samples came from the United States, Italy and Spain and covered acute and convalescent phases of COVID-19. The prospective study material was composed of cDNA or gDNA derived from T cells, B-cell-depleted T cells, or PBMCs. Subjects who had been exposed to COVID-19, were actively infected with it, or had recovered from it provided the deeply sampled blood TCRbeta repertoires that made up the dataset. The repertoires were released in a freely available public database intended as a resource for research on the immune response to SARS-CoV-2. The samples were drawn from two sources: the first 160 participants of the ongoing ImmuneRACE study, and 950 to 1,500 subjects contributed by 6 global collaborators. A de-identified subject ID, COVID-19 status, age in years and sex were almost always included in the sample metadata. Where available, HLA class I and class II types were obtained from metadata supplied by the sample provider rather than from assay-based typing.

As concerns this clone: It lacks a known antigen. No much larger clone is present one base from it, and per-base qualities are unavailable.

Study-wide conclusions, independent of this receptor: The amount of clinical and demographic metadata varied by source and participant and was provided uncurated.

The CDR3 holds 15 amino acids from the cysteine to the phenylalanine. The DNA shown is the 45-base CDR3, in frame from base 1. CDR1 is given as LNHNV and CDR2 as YYDKDF, both from the germline V gene (reference sequence). V is cut back by 1 base and J by 0 bases, with 3 bases in the junction unmatched. One collaborating source in Seattle enrolled patients while the patients were actively infected and followed the patients over time throughout the course of disease. Whole blood was collected in K2EDTA tubes by collaborating institutions according to the institutions' own protocols. For TCRbeta analysis, collaborators shipped samples as frozen whole blood, isolated PBMCs, or DNA extracted from either of those sample types. The immunoSEQ Assay, a bias-controlled multiplex PCR, was used to amplify TCRbeta CDR3 regions from genomic DNA. The published analysis was carried out like this. Within the assay, amplification of reference gene primers was used to estimate how many nucleated cells each sample contained. To quantify the absolute abundance of each unique TCRbeta CDR3 rearrangement, sequence reads were collapsed and filtered. For each sample, productive Simpson clonality was calculated as the square root of Simpson's diversity index across productive rearrangements. TCRdb took this table from immuneACCESS and kept in-frame rearrangements with V and J called. Such tables lack part of the clones; where checked against another copy, unresolved V genes explain under half of the gap, and the rest is unexplained. That table supplies the V and J calls and clone size; D and trimming were determined from the DNA. The sample table records some 190,000 clones; 82% of these occur just once. The top ten hold around 7.8% of the sample.

Sequencing was performed on peripheral blood. The sequence joins TRBV15 to TRBJ2-7; 7 middle bases align to TRBD2. The clonotype originates from a woman aged 55-70 years with COVID-19, enrolled during active disease. The CDR3 protein: CATSRAGGSSYEQYF. The base sequence is TGTGCCACCAGCAGAGCAGGCGGGAGCTCCTACGAGCAGTACTTC.